These T cell receptor beta chains were read from a single sample in a study of T cells after yellow fever vaccination. TCRdb fed the 5' RACE reads into MiXCR, producing one record per CDR3 protein. The sample lists about 550,000 distinct CDR3 sequences, about 19% occurring once. Material: PBMCs, obtained 15 days after the yellow fever booster vaccination. The receptors shown here come from a man between 25 and 39 years old who received the YFV17D yellow fever vaccine. CDR3s include the opening cysteine and the closing phenylalanine or tryptophan.

v_gene	j_gene	CDR3aa
TRBV15	TRBJ2-5	CATSRDIRQETQYF
TRBV7-8	TRBJ2-1	CASRALVTANEQFF
TRBV20-1	TRBJ2-1	CSALGQANEQFF
TRBV6-5	TRBJ1-6	CASSYQATGTGGSTLHF
TRBV5-8	TRBJ2-4	CASSVAGKNIQYF
TRBV14	TRBJ2-2	CASSQAITRLASNTGELFF
TRBV5-6	TRBJ2-7	CASSFQLAAYEQYF
TRBV5-1	TRBJ2-1	CASSRGVQYNEQFF
TRBV6-5	TRBJ2-7	CASSYSGRGPYEQYF
TRBV5-6	TRBJ2-7	CASSLRRGRGPSYEQYF
TRBV6-1	TRBJ2-7	CASRTTGGFSNEQYF
TRBV20-1	TRBJ2-3	CSARSRDTDTQYF
TRBV5-1	TRBJ1-5	CASSFGGGSNQPQHF
TRBV5-1	TRBJ2-5	CASRPLMDRGRETQYF
TRBV7-2	TRBJ1-6	CASSLAQGVNSPLHF
TRBV25-1	TRBJ2-1	CASSDQRRIPEQFF
TRBV20-1	TRBJ2-3	CSALGTPEGQDTQYF
TRBV30	TRBJ2-1	CAWSVLREQFF
TRBV5-1	TRBJ2-2	CASRSSQDLNTGELFF
TRBV20-1	TRBJ2-7	CSARDSTNTSGSRYEQYF
TRBV7-2	TRBJ2-1	CASSRASGLAGNEQFF
TRBV7-9	TRBJ2-7	CASSRGTGISSYEQYF
TRBV7-2	TRBJ2-3	CASSSTGVDADTQYF
TRBV7-2	TRBJ2-7	CASSLAVRTSAYEQYF
TRBV20-1	TRBJ2-7	CSAGDRGRNEQYF
TRBV21-1	TRBJ2-2	CASSKEGLVAGDLGTGELFF
TRBV6-2/TRBV6-3	TRBJ1-5	CASSYGVQPQHF
TRBV28	TRBJ2-7	CASSSHPLVGSHEQYF
TRBV5-1	TRBJ2-5	CASSLEGRARETQYF
TRBV11-1	TRBJ1-1	CASLGTPGEAFF
TRBV6-1	TRBJ2-3	CASSENLAERTDTQYF
TRBV24-1	TRBJ2-1	CATSDLTSGELNEQFF
TRBV25-1	TRBJ1-3	CASSESPWRGGNTIYF
TRBV18	TRBJ2-2	CASSPSLAGITGELFF
TRBV20-1	TRBJ2-1	CSAREVSGGGSSYNEQFF
TRBV6-1	TRBJ2-5	CASNEQGRETQYF
TRBV6-2/TRBV6-3	TRBJ2-7	CASSYSKLAGDYEQYF
TRBV5-1	TRBJ2-1	CASSFPPSVMSYNEQFF
TRBV9	TRBJ2-1	CASSPWKVLAHNEQFF
TRBV7-2	TRBJ2-2	CASSLELAAGGELFF
TRBV5-6	TRBJ2-1	CASSFASGTYNEQFF
TRBV5-1	TRBJ2-1	CASSLEFGAYNEQFF
TRBV7-3	TRBJ2-3	CASSITTGRTDTQYF
TRBV7-6	TRBJ2-3	CASSKSPVTYTDTQYF
TRBV29-1	TRBJ2-7	CSVSDRGSYEQYF
TRBV27	TRBJ2-7	CASSFTGVGEQYF
TRBV29-1	TRBJ1-1	CSGGDRASDTEAFF
TRBV5-6	TRBJ1-2	CASSRQGTYGYTF